Shown below are 14 T cell receptor beta chains from a single sample sequenced in a study of patients and donors after allogeneic stem cell transplantation. TCRdb recomputed calls from the RT-PCR reads with MiXCR, one row per CDR3 protein. The sample records 200,000 to 250,000 distinct CDR3 sequences, less than 15% being singletons. The sample taken for sequencing was blood, either unsorted or a sorted T cell fraction (not recorded which). The receptors stem from a human donor who was either an allogeneic HSCT recipient or a stem cell or donor lymphocyte infusion donor (not recorded which). It is not recorded whose cells these are; they may come from a transplant donor.

The genes are TRBV20-1 and TRBJ1-6, with 9 bases lining up with TRBD1. CDR1 and CDR2 from the germline V gene are DFQATT and SNEGSKA (reference sequence). CDR3 length equals 14 residues. V trimming: 1 base; J trimming: 11 bases; junction bases outside the gene matches: 6. CDR3 sequence reads: CSARVGQGFTPLHF. For the CDR3, the DNA is TGCAGTGCTAGAGTTGGACAGGGGTTTACACCCCTCCACTTT.

This clonotype was detected a few times. This chain joins TRBV30 and TRBJ2-2, with D possibly being TRBD2 (6 bases). Germline values: CDR1 GTSNPN, CDR2 SVGIG (reference sequence). The CDR3 covers 14 residues. V was clipped by 0 bases and J by 6 bases, with 11 bases between them. In nucleotides, the CDR3 is TGTGCCTGGAGTGTAAATCGGAGGGCCGGGGAGCTGTTTTTT. The encoded protein is CAWSVNRRAGELFF.

This rearrangement joins TRBV19 to TRBJ1-4, with D tentatively TRBD1 (5 bases). With 5 bases removed from V and 0 bases from J, the gap between germline ends came to 10 bases. This CDR3 comprises 15 residues. Germline V gives CDR1 LNHDA, CDR2 SQIVND (reference sequence). The CDR3 DNA reads as TGTGCCAGTAGTGACGGGGGGTCAACTAATGAAAAACTGTTTTTT. It is translated as CASSDGGSTNEKLFF.

This clonotype was observed many times. The rearrangement links TRBV4-2 to TRBJ1-6; maybe TRBD1 (5 bases). Deletions cut 4 bases from V and 7 bases from J, with 11 bases between. Per the germline V gene, CDR1 is LGHNA and CDR2 is YNFKEQ. The CDR3 consists of 14 residues. The DNA of the CDR3 is TGTGCCAGCAGCCCCCTCGGGGGGAATTCACCCCTCCACTTT. Its protein product is CASSPLGGNSPLHF.

This clonotype was recorded many times. CDR3 coding DNA: TGCAGTGCGCCCGGGAACAACTATGGCTACACCTTC. Residues: CSAPGNNYGYTF. J is TRBJ1-2 and V is TRBV20-1; D remains ambiguous. The CDR3 covers 12 residues. Germline-derived CDR1 and CDR2 are DFQATT and SNEGSKA (reference sequence). The ends were cut back, 6 bases at V and 2 bases at J, with 10 bases in the middle.

The CDR3 nucleotides read TGTGCCAGCAGTGAGGCCCAAATAAGCAATGAGCAGTTCTTC. Amino acids: CASSEAQISNEQFF. The chain links TRBV2 to TRBJ2-1; no definite D call. Germline V gene lookup returns CDR1 SNHLY and CDR2 FYNNEI. This CDR3 is 14 amino acids long. Deletions cut 3 bases from V and 6 bases from J, with 12 bases between.

This clonotype was picked up a small number of times. The J gene is TRBJ1-4, the V gene TRBV10-2; D is uncertain. The CDR3 is 14 amino acids. The V gene lost 4 bases and the J gene lost 5 bases, with 11 bases spanning the gap. Looked up from germline, CDR1 is WSHSY and CDR2 is SAAADI. The CDR3 is CASSGGTENEKLFF. The DNA for the CDR3 is TGCGCCAGCAGTGGGGGAACAGAGAATGAAAAACTGTTTTTT.

This clonotype has a count of ten or more. The chain links TRBV10-3 to TRBJ2-7, with 12 bases aligning to TRBD2. With 6 bases clipped from V and 0 bases from J, the junction kept 0 bases outside the gene matches. In germline, CDR1 is ENHRY, CDR2 SYGVKD. This CDR3 is 14 amino acids long. CDR3 DNA: TGTGCCATCAGGACTAGCGGGGGCTCCTACGAGCAGTACTTC. Translation: CAIRTSGGSYEQYF.

This clonotype was detected only a few times. V and J are TRBV6-5 and TRBJ2-5; D might be TRBD2 (5 bases). Deletions cut 0 bases from V and 2 bases from J, with 10 bases between. The germline V gene has CDR1 MNHEY and CDR2 SVGAGI. The CDR3 runs 15 residues. The CDR3 DNA reads as TGTGCCAGCAGTTACTCCCCAGGAGGACAAGAGACCCAGTACTTC. Amino acids: CASSYSPGGQETQYF.

This clonotype showed up just a few times. The chain carries TRBV20-1 and TRBJ2-1, with no clear D. The length of the CDR3 is 14 residues. Germline V gene lookup returns CDR1 DFQATT and CDR2 SNEGSKA (reference sequence). With 3 bases removed from V and 0 bases from J, the gap between germline ends came to 9 bases. This CDR3 is CSARHPFSYNEQFF. The CDR3 DNA sequence: TGCAGTGCTAGGCACCCTTTCTCCTACAATGAGCAGTTCTTC.

The V call is TRBV7-9, the J call TRBJ2-7; 7 bases line up with TRBD2. Germline CDR1 and CDR2: SEHNR and FQNEAQ (reference sequence). J was trimmed by 7 bases and V by 5 bases; bases with no gene match: 11. The CDR3 is 14 amino acids. CDR3 region: CASSKGLSGGEQYF. The CDR3 nucleotides read TGTGCCAGCAGCAAGGGACTGTCCGGGGGGGAGCAGTACTTC.

A single count supports this clonotype. V is TRBV3-1 and J is TRBJ2-1; 10 bases map to TRBD2. There are 16 residues in the CDR3. Trimming at V came to 4 bases and at J to 6 bases, leaving 9 bases not matched to a gene. Germline loops: CDR1 LGHDT, CDR2 YNNKEL (reference sequence). CDR3 sequence (DNA): TGTGCCAGCAGCCTCCTGAGCGGGAGGGCCCGCAATGAGCAGTTCTTC. Its protein is CASSLLSGRARNEQFF.

There are many counts of this clonotype. This CDR3 reads CASSPSSRTNNEQFF. The DNA of the CDR3 is TGTGCCAGCAGCCCCTCGTCGCGGACCAACAATGAGCAGTTCTTC. This chain connects TRBV7-3 to TRBJ2-1, with unresolved D. The germline CDR1 and CDR2 sequences are SGHTA and FQGTGA. The V and J ends lost 5 bases and 5 bases respectively, with 16 bases between them. There are 15 residues in the CDR3.

This clonotype has only a few counts. The genes are TRBV5-1 and TRBJ2-1; TRBD2 matches 10 bases. The CDR3 runs to 17 residues. J lost 6 bases, V lost 3 bases, and 12 bases had no gene match. CDR1 SGHRS and CDR2 YFSETQ come from the germline V gene. The CDR3 DNA follows: TGCGCCAGCAGCTGGAGCGGGGGGGCCGGATTAGTCAATGAGCAGTTCTTC. Encoded protein: CASSWSGGAGLVNEQFF. The whole variable domain, remainder taken from reference TRBV5-1 and TRBJ2-1, is KAGVTQTPRYLIKTRGQQVTLSCSPISGHRSVSWYQQTPGQGLQFLFEYFSETQRNKGNFPGRFSGRQFSNSRSEMNVSTLELGDSALYLCASSWSGGAGLVNEQFFGPGTRLTVL.